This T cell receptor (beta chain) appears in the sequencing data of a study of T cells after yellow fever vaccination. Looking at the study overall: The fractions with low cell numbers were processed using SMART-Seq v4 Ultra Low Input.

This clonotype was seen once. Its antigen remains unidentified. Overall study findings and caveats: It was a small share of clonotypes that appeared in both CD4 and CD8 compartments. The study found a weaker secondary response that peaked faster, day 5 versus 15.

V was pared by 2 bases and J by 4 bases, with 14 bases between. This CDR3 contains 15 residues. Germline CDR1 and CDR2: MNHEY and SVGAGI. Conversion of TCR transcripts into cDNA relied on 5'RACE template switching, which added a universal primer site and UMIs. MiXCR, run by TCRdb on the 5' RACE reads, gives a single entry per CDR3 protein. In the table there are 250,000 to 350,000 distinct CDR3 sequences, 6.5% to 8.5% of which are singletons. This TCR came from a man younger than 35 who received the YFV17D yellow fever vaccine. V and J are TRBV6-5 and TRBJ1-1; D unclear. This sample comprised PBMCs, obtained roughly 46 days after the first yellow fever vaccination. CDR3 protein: CASSYPPLQVTEAFF. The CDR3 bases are TGTGCCAGCAGTTACCCGCCCCTTCAGGTCACTGAAGCTTTCTTT.